The following is a T cell receptor (beta chain) sequence with its context. These data belong to a study of blood T cell repertoires in COVID-19. For the study at large: Acute and convalescent COVID-19 specimens originated in the United States, Italy and Spain. In each case, the material was cDNA or gDNA derived from T cells, B-cell-depleted T cells, or PBMCs.

Trimming at V came to 6 bases and at J to 6 bases, leaving 18 bases not matched to a gene. Germline V lookup: CDR1 MNHEY, CDR2 SVGEGT. CDR3 length: 18 residues. In the study's own analysis: The authors estimated nucleated cell counts from reference gene primer amplification. Assay: immunoSEQ multiplex PCR; the TCRdb copy retains only in-frame clones and omits some. V and J calls and clone size are as listed in that table; D and trimming were resolved from the DNA. This table holds just over 650,000 clones, 80% to 90% found once. Sequencing was performed on peripheral blood. This clonotype was obtained from a woman between 18 and 29 years old with acute or convalescent COVID-19. The chain is built from TRBV6-2 or TRBV6-3 and TRBJ2-4; 9 bases align to TRBD1. In nucleotides, the CDR3 is TGTGCCAGCAGCCGACCCCCCTCCGGACAGGGGAGTCTAAACATTCAGTACTTC. This translates into CASSRPPSGQGSLNIQYF.